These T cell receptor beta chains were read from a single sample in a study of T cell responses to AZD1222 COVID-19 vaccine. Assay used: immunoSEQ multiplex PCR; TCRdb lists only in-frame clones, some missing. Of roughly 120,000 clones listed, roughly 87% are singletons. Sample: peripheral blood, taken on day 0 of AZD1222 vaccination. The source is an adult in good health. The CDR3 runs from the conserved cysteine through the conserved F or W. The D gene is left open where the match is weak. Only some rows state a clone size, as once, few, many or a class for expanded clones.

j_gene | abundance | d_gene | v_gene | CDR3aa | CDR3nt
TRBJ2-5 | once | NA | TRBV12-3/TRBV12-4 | CASSFMETQYF | TGTGCCAGCAGTTTTATGGAGACCCAGTACTTC
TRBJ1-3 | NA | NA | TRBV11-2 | CASSFRPPGSSGNTIYF | TGTGCCAGCAGCTTTCGACCCCCGGGGAGCTCTGGAAACACCATATATTTT
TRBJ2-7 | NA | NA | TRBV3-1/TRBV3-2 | CASSHRGGLRSEQYF | TGTGCCAGCAGCCACCGGGGTGGCCTGAGGAGCGAGCAGTACTTC
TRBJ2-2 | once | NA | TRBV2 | CASSLGPGELFF | TGTGCCAGCAGTTTAGGGCCCGGGGAGCTGTTTTTT
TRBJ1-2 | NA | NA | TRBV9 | CASSVDRTNYGYTF | TGTGCCAGCAGCGTAGACAGGACTAACTATGGCTACACCTTC
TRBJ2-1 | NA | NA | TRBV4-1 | CASSVRLVNNEQFF | TGCGCCAGCAGCGTCCGACTAGTCAACAATGAGCAGTTCTTC
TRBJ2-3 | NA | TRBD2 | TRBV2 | CASSGASGGTDTQYF | TGTGCCAGCAGTGGTGCTAGCGGGGGGACAGATACGCAGTATTTT
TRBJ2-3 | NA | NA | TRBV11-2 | CASSSPLKSTDTQYF | TGTGCCAGCAGCTCCCCCCTGAAGAGCACAGATACGCAGTATTTT
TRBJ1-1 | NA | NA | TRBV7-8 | CASSLAGIGTEAFF | TGTGCCAGCAGCTTAGCGGGGATTGGCACTGAAGCTTTCTTT
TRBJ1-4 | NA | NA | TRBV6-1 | CASSEVVGLNEKLFF | TGTGCCAGCAGTGAAGTCGTGGGCCTTAATGAAAAACTGTTTTTT
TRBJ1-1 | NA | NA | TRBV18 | CASSHQPNTEAFF | TGTGCCAGCTCCCATCAGCCGAACACTGAAGCTTTCTTT
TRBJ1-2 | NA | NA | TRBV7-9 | CASSLAGTYGYTF | TGTGCCAGCAGCTTAGCCGGGACCTATGGCTACACCTTC
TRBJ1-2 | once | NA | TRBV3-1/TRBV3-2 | CASSQGGGYTF | TGTGCCAGCAGCCAGGGAGGTGGCTACACCTTC
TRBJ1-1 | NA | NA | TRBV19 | CASSDGGLNTEAFF | TGTGCCAGTAGTGATGGGGGACTGAACACTGAAGCTTTCTTT
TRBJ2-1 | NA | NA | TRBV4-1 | CASSHRGGEQFF | TGCGCCAGCAGCCATCGGGGAGGCGAGCAGTTCTTC
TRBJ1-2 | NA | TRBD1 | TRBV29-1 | CSAATGGNYGYTF | TGCAGCGCCGCGACAGGGGGCAACTATGGCTACACCTTC
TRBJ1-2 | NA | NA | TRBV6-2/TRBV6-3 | CASSYGGADSYGYTF | TGTGCCAGCAGTTACGGTGGGGCCGACAGCTATGGCTACACCTTC
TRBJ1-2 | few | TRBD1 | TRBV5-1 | CASSFDRDYGYTF | TGCGCCAGCAGCTTCGACAGGGACTATGGCTACACCTTC
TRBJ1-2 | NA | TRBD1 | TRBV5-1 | CASSPGGNYGYTF | TGCGCCAGCAGCCCAGGGGGGAACTATGGCTACACCTTC
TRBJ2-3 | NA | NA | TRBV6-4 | CASSEAPTDTQYF | TGTGCCAGCAGTGAGGCTCCCACAGATACGCAGTATTTT
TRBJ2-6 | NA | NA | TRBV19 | CASSIAITGSGANVLTF | TGTGCCAGTAGTATAGCTATCACAGGTTCTGGGGCCAACGTCCTGACTTTC
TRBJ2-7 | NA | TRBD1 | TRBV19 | CASSAGTGVWYEQYF | TGTGCCAGTAGTGCCGGGACAGGGGTTTGGTACGAGCAGTACTTC
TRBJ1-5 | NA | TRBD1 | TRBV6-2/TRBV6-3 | CASSYVQGANQPQHF | TGTGCCAGCAGTTACGTACAGGGGGCTAATCAGCCCCAGCATTTT
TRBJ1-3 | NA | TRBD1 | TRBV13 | CASRWDSSGNTIYF | TGTGCCAGCAGATGGGACAGCTCTGGAAACACCATATATTTT
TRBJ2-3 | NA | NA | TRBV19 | CASGGSTDTQYF | TGTGCCAGTGGAGGGAGCACAGATACGCAGTATTTT
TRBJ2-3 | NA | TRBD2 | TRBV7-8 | CASSLYGASGGAGTDTQYF | TGTGCCAGCAGCTTATACGGGGCTAGCGGGGGGGCCGGGACAGATACGCAGTATTTT